This T cell receptor (beta chain) was sequenced in a study of OX40 agonist ivuxolimab in advanced cancers. Study summary: Mean age about 60 years, range about 23 to 80; around 80% male.

Some clones are missing from TCRdb's copy, which holds only in-frame ones; the method was immunoSEQ multiplex PCR. In the table there are around 68,000 clones, approximately 89% of which are singletons. The CDR3 has 14 residues. The germline gives CDR1 PRHDT, CDR2 FYEKMQ (reference sequence). Trimming pared 3 bases from V and 7 bases from J, leaving 15 bases between. Source: CD4+ or CD8+ T cells sorted from blood, taken in a trial of the OX40 agonist ivuxolimab. The TCR comes from an adult with an advanced solid tumor such as melanoma, head and neck, liver or kidney cancer. This chain uses TRBV13 with TRBJ2-5; the D is unclear. The CDR3 coding sequence is TGTGCCAGCAGCTTGCCTTCGGGTTCTCCGACCCAGTACTTC. Encoded protein: CASSLPSGSPTQYF. Drawing the rest from reference TRBV13 and TRBJ2-5, the complete variable domain is AAGVIQSPRHLIKEKRETATLKCYPIPRHDTVYWYQQGPGQDPQFLISFYEKMQSDKGSIPDRFSAQQFSDYHSELNMSSLELGDSALYFCASSLPSGSPTQYFGPGTRLLVL.